Presented here are 22 T cell receptor beta chains from one specimen sequenced in a study of metastatic and nonmetastatic thyroid tumors. Prior to thyroid surgery, none of the patients had received any treatment. TCRdb reprocessed the PCR reads using MiXCR. The repertoire consists of approximately 20,000 clones, with approximately 14% occurring once and the leading ten covering around 13%. Sequenced: tumor tissue. The receptors were sampled from a female donor with papillary thyroid cancer or a benign thyroid nodule (not recorded which). Some clones in this sample may be carry-over from other donors' samples.

This clone was counted ten times or more. The V gene is TRBV28, the J gene TRBJ2-3; D is ambiguous. Germline V gives CDR1 MDHEN, CDR2 SYDVKM. V lost 2 bases, J lost 3 bases, and 9 bases lay in between. The CDR3 has 14 residues. The CDR3 bases are TGTGCCAGCAGTTTAGTGCAGACTACAGATACGCAGTATTTT. Protein product: CASSLVQTTDTQYF. Filled out from reference TRBV28 and TRBJ2-3, the complete variable domain reads DVKVTQSSRYLVKRTGEKVFLECVQDMDHENMFWYRQDPGLGLRLIYFSYDVKMKEKGDIPEGYSVSREKKERFSLILESASTNQTSMYLCASSLVQTTDTQYFGPGTRLTVL.

This clone has ten or more counts. The chain recombines TRBV5-1 with TRBJ2-3; D gene ambiguous. This CDR3 has 13 residues. Germline values: CDR1 SGHRS, CDR2 YFSETQ. With 3 bases removed from V and 5 bases from J, the gap between germline ends came to 10 bases. CDR3 sequence reads: CASSSLGGDTQYF. As DNA, the CDR3 is TGCGCCAGCAGCTCTTTGGGTGGAGATACGCAGTATTTT.

This clone was counted many times. CDR3 in amino acids: CASSRRRDTEAFF. The CDR3 coding sequence is TGTGCCAGCAGCCGGCGACGGGACACTGAAGCTTTCTTT. The V and J genes are TRBV7-3 and TRBJ1-1; no clear D. The CDR3 has 13 residues. The ends were cut back, 5 bases at V and 3 bases at J, with 10 bases in the middle. The germline V gene has CDR1 SGHTA and CDR2 FQGTGA.

This clone was counted many times. The genes are TRBV9 and TRBJ2-1, with TRBD2 identical over 8 bases. There are 14 residues in the CDR3. V lost 6 bases, J lost 9 bases, and 11 bases stayed unmatched. Germline values: CDR1 SGDLS, CDR2 YYNGEE. CDR3 nucleotide sequence: TGTGCCAGCAACAGAGCGGGGGCCTACGGTGAGCAGTTCTTC. Translating gives CASNRAGAYGEQFF.

The chain has TRBV28 and TRBJ2-7, with 11 bases fitting TRBD2. The V gene end was trimmed by 7 bases and the J gene end by 2 bases; junction bases not matched to a gene: 4. Germline CDR1 is MDHEN and CDR2 is SYDVKM. The CDR3 has 14 amino acids. The CDR3 coding sequence is TGTGCCAGCAACTTAGCGGGAGGGACCTACGAGCAGTACTTC. It is translated as CASNLAGGTYEQYF.

The chain is built from TRBV10-1 and TRBJ2-1; the match to TRBD2 covers 7 bases. V shed 6 bases and J 5 bases; nucleotides not matched to a gene: 16. Germline V lookup: CDR1 WNHNN, CDR2 SYGVQD (reference sequence). This CDR3 is 17 amino acids long. The CDR3 DNA reads TGCGCCAGCAGCCGTGGGGAACTAGCGTGTGGGGACAATGAGCAGTTCTTC. It specifies CASSRGELACGDNEQFF.

This clone was detected ten times or more. The rearrangement links TRBV29-1 to TRBJ1-2; no definite D call. V gave up 6 bases and J gave up 6 bases, with 14 bases separating them. This CDR3 region has 12 residues. Germline V gene data show CDR1 as SQVTM and CDR2 as ANQGSEA. The CDR3: CSVADLLHGYTF. The CDR3 bases are TGCAGCGTAGCGGACCTTTTACATGGCTACACCTTC. Looking up the rest from reference TRBV29-1 and TRBJ1-2 gives the full variable domain: SAVISQKPSRDICQRGTSLTIQCQVDSQVTMMFWYRQQPGQSLTLIATANQGSEATYESGFVIDKFPISRPNLTFSTLTVSNMSPEDSSIYLCSVADLLHGYTFGSGTRLTVV.

Relative to its sample, this clone is medium-sized. The chain's CDR3 is CASSAGVLGYTF. Written as DNA, the CDR3 is TGTGCCAGCAGTGCGGGGGTTCTTGGCTACACCTTC. V gene TRBV12-3 or TRBV12-4 combines with J gene TRBJ1-2; D possibly corresponds to TRBD1 (5 bases). This CDR3 is 12 amino acids long. Trimming took 5 bases from V and 7 from J, leaving 11 bases between them.

This clone was observed a handful of times. The V call is TRBV5-1, the J call TRBJ2-3; D may correspond to TRBD1 or TRBD2 (5 bases each). Trimming stripped 0 bases from V and 1 base from J, with 15 bases between. This CDR3 is built from 17 residues. Germline CDR1 and CDR2: SGHRS and YFSETQ. Here the CDR3 DNA reads TGCGCCAGCAGCTTGGTGGGGACCGGGATAGGCACAGATACGCAGTATTTT. It yields the protein CASSLVGTGIGTDTQYF.

This clone turned up a few times. A much larger clone sits a single nucleotide away, making a read error possible. This sequence joins TRBV5-1 and TRBJ1-4; 7 nucleotides line up with TRBD1. Germline lookup yields CDR1 SGHRS and CDR2 YFSETQ. The CDR3 consists of 15 residues. The J segment lost 7 bases and the V segment lost 6 bases, leaving 12 bases of the junction unmatched. This CDR3 is CASTPGRGSSEKLFF. The CDR3 nucleotides are TGCGCCAGCACCCCAGGCAGGGGGTCGAGTGAAAAACTGTTTTTT.

This clone was seen repeatedly, ten times or more. The rearrangement joins TRBV20-1 to TRBJ2-1; weak D call: TRBD2 (6 bases). Trimming took 5 bases from V and 3 from J, leaving 11 bases between them. The CDR3 consists of 13 residues. The germline CDR1 and CDR2 sequences are DFQATT and SNEGSKA (reference sequence). In DNA, the CDR3 is TGCAGTGCTCGGAGGGGCCTCTACAATGAGCAGTTCTTC. Translation: CSARRGLYNEQFF.

This clone was seen ten or more times. This chain links TRBV18 with TRBJ2-3, with D unresolved. V lost 2 bases and J 2 bases, leaving 8 bases between the germline ends. The V gene's germline CDR1 is KGHSH and CDR2 LQKENI. The CDR3 is made up of 14 amino acids. DNA of the CDR3: TGTGCCAGCTCACCAGGGCAGGACACAGATACGCAGTATTTT. Translated, it gives CASSPGQDTDTQYF. The variable domain in full, with the rest retrieved from reference TRBV18 and TRBJ2-3, is NAGVMQNPRHLVRRRGQEARLRCSPMKGHSHVYWYRQLPEEGLKFMVYLQKENIIDESGMPKERFSAEFPKEGPSILRIQQVVRGDSAAYFCASSPGQDTDTQYFGPGTRLTVL.

This clone was counted at least ten times. A much bigger clone sits one base away, suggesting this may be a read error. Other DNA sequences in the sample encode the same CDR3. The chain couples TRBV20-1 to TRBJ2-3, with 12 bases lining up with TRBD2. The CDR3 covers 17 residues. Germline V gene lookup returns CDR1 DFQATT and CDR2 SNEGSKA (reference sequence). CDR3 region: CSARDRTSGAVTDTQYF. Here the CDR3 DNA reads TGCAGTGCTAGAGATAGGACTAGCGGGGCCGTCACAGATACGCAATATTTT.

Concerning this clone itself: The junction does not match germline at one end; this may be a read error. The chain couples TRBV2 to TRBJ2-3, with 8 bases that match TRBD2. The germline CDR1 and CDR2 sequences are SNHLY and FYNNEI. CDR3 length: 18 residues. The CDR3 coding sequence is TGTACCAGCAGTGGCCTCCTCAGGCGGGGGGTAAGCACAGATACGCAGTATTTT. Protein: CTSSGLLRRGVSTDTQYF.

This clone came up many times. As DNA, the CDR3 is TGTGCCAGTAGTATACAAGCGTACACTGAAGCTTTCTTT. Translation gives CASSIQAYTEAFF. This chain joins TRBV19 and TRBJ1-1; D call uncertain. V lost 2 bases and J 3 bases, leaving 7 bases between the germline ends. Germline CDR1 and CDR2: LNHDA and SQIVND (reference sequence). This CDR3 has 13 residues.

The sample holds many counts of this clone. J is TRBJ2-5 and V is TRBV10-2, with 9 bases matching TRBD2. This CDR3 has 15 amino acids. Per the germline V gene, CDR1 is WSHSY and CDR2 is SAAADI. J was trimmed by 1 base and V by 7 bases; bases with no gene match: 7. Here the CDR3 reads CASNWGGGAQETQYF. CDR3 coding DNA: TGCGCCAGCAATTGGGGCGGGGGGGCCCAAGAGACCCAGTACTTC.

This clone was found many times. The chain combines TRBV7-9 with TRBJ2-3; 8 bases line up with TRBD1. The length of the CDR3 is 14 residues. Looked up from germline, CDR1 is SEHNR and CDR2 is FQNEAQ (reference sequence). The V and J ends lost 7 bases and 2 bases, in that order; junction bases with no gene match: 5. CDR3 nucleotides: TGTGCCAGCACCCCACAGGGGGACACAGATACGCAGTATTTT. This gives the protein CASTPQGDTDTQYF. The whole variable domain, remainder taken from reference TRBV7-9 and TRBJ2-3, is DTGVSQNPRHKITKRGQNVTFRCDPISEHNRLYWYRQTLGQGPEFLTYFQNEAQLEKSRLLSDRFSAERPKGSFSTLEIQRTEQGDSAMYLCASTPQGDTDTQYFGPGTRLTVL.

The sample holds many counts of this clone. V usage is TRBV7-2 and J usage is TRBJ2-7; 8 bases align to TRBD1. V shed 5 bases, J shed 2 bases, and the junction held 5 bases outside the gene matches. This CDR3 has 14 amino acids. Germline values: CDR1 SGHTA, CDR2 FQGNSA. Here the CDR3 reads CASSPQGVAYEQYF. CDR3 nucleotide sequence: TGTGCCAGCAGCCCACAGGGGGTAGCCTACGAGCAGTACTTC.

This clone came up many times. The chain joins TRBV20-1 to TRBJ1-3, with unresolved D. Germline lookup yields CDR1 DFQATT and CDR2 SNEGSKA (reference sequence). V dropped 0 bases and J dropped 1 base, with 7 bases sitting between them. The CDR3 has 14 amino acids. CDR3 sequence: CSARDWSSGNTIYF. DNA of the CDR3: TGCAGTGCTAGAGATTGGTCTTCTGGAAACACCATATATTTT.

For this clone: Other DNA sequences in the same sample also yield this CDR3. The rearrangement links TRBV20-1 to TRBJ2-7; the match to TRBD2 covers 8 bases. The germline V gene encodes CDR1 DFQATT and CDR2 SNEGSKA (reference sequence). This CDR3 contains 15 residues. The trim removed 0 bases at V and 4 bases at J, leaving 8 bases unmatched. CDR3 sequence (DNA): TGCAGTGCTAGAGACTCAGGGACTAGGGTATACGAGCAGTACTTC. The encoded protein is CSARDSGTRVYEQYF.

V is TRBV18 and J is TRBJ2-5, with D maybe TRBD1 (5 bases). V was shortened by 3 bases and J by 5 bases, with 10 bases between the two germline ends. This CDR3 spans 13 amino acids. Germline lookup yields CDR1 KGHSH and CDR2 LQKENI. The chain's CDR3 is CASSPGNRETQYF. The CDR3 nucleotides are TGTGCCAGCTCACCTGGCAACAGGGAGACCCAGTACTTC.

Many counts were recorded for this clone. This sample also contains other DNA sequences that code for the same CDR3. This sequence joins TRBV5-1 and TRBJ1-1; D is undetermined. The germline V gene encodes CDR1 SGHRS and CDR2 YFSETQ. V was trimmed by 0 bases and J by 1 base, leaving 10 bases between them. The CDR3 contains 15 residues. The CDR3 DNA sequence: TGCGCCAGCAGCTTGGGGCTTGCAGGGAACACTGAAGCTTTCTTT. It encodes CASSLGLAGNTEAFF.